A selection of T cell receptor beta chains follows, all from one sample in a study of blood T cell repertoires in COVID-19. Some clones are missing from TCRdb's copy, which holds only in-frame ones; the method was immunoSEQ multiplex PCR. Of 35,000 to 40,000 clones listed, about three quarters are singletons. Material for sequencing was peripheral blood. The receptor source for this set is a man aged 70 or older with COVID-19, enrolled during active disease. Both conserved end residues are part of each CDR3. The D gene is left open where the match is weak. Clone size appears in some rows only: once, few, many, or a class for an expanded clone.

d_call	v_call	clone_size	j_call	cdr3_aa	cdr3_nt
.	TRBV5-5	.	TRBJ1-5	CASSERGILGDQPQHF	TGTGCCAGCAGCGAGCGCGGGATACTAGGGGATCAGCCCCAGCATTTT
.	TRBV2	.	TRBJ1-2	CASRLQELHGYTF	TGTGCCAGCAGGCTGCAGGAATTGCATGGCTACACCTTC
.	TRBV7-3	.	TRBJ1-2	CASSQGLGGGYTF	TGTGCCAGCAGCCAAGGGCTGGGGGGTGGCTACACCTTC
.	TRBV5-1	.	TRBJ1-1	CASSLGGQRQLNTEAFF	TGCGCCAGCAGCTTGGGGGGACAAAGGCAACTGAACACTGAAGCTTTCTTT
TRBD2	TRBV7-3	.	TRBJ2-2	CASSSRLAGLTGELFF	TGTGCCAGCAGTTCTCGACTAGCGGGGCTCACCGGGGAGCTGTTTTTT
.	TRBV19	.	TRBJ2-7	CASRSGTHEQYF	TGTGCCAGTCGTTCCGGGACACACGAGCAGTACTTC
.	TRBV27	.	TRBJ1-2	CASRPYAPGYGYTF	TGTGCCAGCAGGCCCTACGCTCCAGGATATGGCTACACCTTC
TRBD1	TRBV6-5	.	TRBJ1-5	CASTWTGAQPQHF	TGTGCCAGCACTTGGACAGGGGCTCAGCCCCAGCATTTT
.	TRBV18	.	TRBJ2-1	CASSPTNGGEQFF	TGTGCCAGCTCACCAACGAACGGCGGTGAGCAGTTCTTC
.	TRBV7-7	.	TRBJ2-1	CASSLDGPAEQFF	TGTGCCAGCAGCTTAGATGGGCCGGCTGAGCAGTTCTTC
TRBD1	TRBV18	.	TRBJ1-1	CASSPGTGVTEAFF	TGTGCCAGCTCACCAGGGACAGGGGTCACTGAAGCTTTCTTT
.	TRBV19	once	TRBJ1-2	CASSIRGRDGYTF	TGTGCCAGTAGTATTAGGGGGAGAGATGGCTACACCTTC
.	TRBV7-2	.	TRBJ2-2	CASSLSTTGELFF	TGTGCCAGCAGCTTGAGTACCACCGGGGAGCTGTTTTTT
.	TRBV4-2	.	TRBJ1-1	CASSQGWGGKNTEAFF	TGTGCCAGCAGCCAAGGGTGGGGGGGGAAGAACACTGAAGCTTTCTTT
.	TRBV3-1/TRBV3-2	.	TRBJ2-7	CASSIQGGYEQYF	TGTGCCAGCAGCATACAGGGTGGGTACGAGCAGTACTTC
.	TRBV9	.	TRBJ2-7	CASSARSQGEQYF	TGTGCCAGCAGCGCTCGGTCACAGGGCGAGCAGTACTTC